This T cell receptor (beta chain) originates from a study of T-cell memory formation after mild COVID-19. This clonotype has more than one count but fewer than ten. The germline gene is not matched at one end of the junction; a read error may be the cause. TCRdb used MiXCR to reprocess the 5' RACE reads, holding one entry per CDR3 protein. This sample has 340,000 or so distinct CDR3 sequences; 10% to 15% occur once, and the top ten carry roughly a fifth. The CDR3 length is 16 residues. CDR1 and CDR2 (germline): MNHEY, SVGEGT. This clonotype originated in a man between 18 and 35 years old who had mild COVID-19 (a few samples of this study predate the infection). Cell type and time point are not known. The V and J genes are TRBV6-2 or TRBV6-3 and TRBJ2-1; 9 nucleotides align to TRBD2. Sequencing was performed on PBMCs or a T cell subset sorted from them (not recorded which). The CDR3 here is CASSYLGLAGTNEQFF. The CDR3, as DNA: TGTGCCAGCAGCTACTTGGGCCTAGCGGGGACCAATGAGCAGTTCTTC.